This section outlines one TCR beta chain sequence together with its context. What it binds is not known. For each subset, genomic DNA was distributed in equal portions over several immunoSEQ plates. Measured with immunoSEQ multiplex PCR; TCRdb has only the in-frame clones, and not every one. The sample contains around 1,900,000 clones, about 93% of which appear only once. The data were obtained in a study of shared clonotypes between healthy human individuals. Overall study results and limits: Naive CD4 clonotypes were shared across a handful of donors at 4.5% to 6%.

The naive CD8 fraction comprised CD45RO-negative cells positively selected for CCR7 and excluded terminally differentiated effector memory CD45RA+ cells. This TCR was sampled from a man aged 18 to 29 in good health. Some clones in this sample may be carry-over from other donors' samples. The sequencing input was naive CD8+ T cells from PBMCs.

The CDR3 DNA sequence: TGTGCCAGCAGTTTTATCAGGGGCGCTTTGATCTACGAGCAGTACTTC. This sequence encodes CASSFIRGALIYEQYF. The chain recombines TRBV28 with TRBJ2-7, with D maybe TRBD1 (6 bases). Germline loops: CDR1 MDHEN, CDR2 SYDVKM. This CDR3 has 16 amino acids. V lost 3 bases and J 3 bases, leaving 18 bases between the germline ends.